The present T cell receptor (beta chain) was sequenced within a study of identifying expanded T cells in peripheral blood. There are 15 residues in the CDR3. Looked up from germline, CDR1 is SGHNT and CDR2 is YYREEE (reference sequence). About this clone itself: The junction shows a germline mismatch at one end, possibly a read error.

Libraries were prepared by immunoSEQ multiplex PCR; TCRdb keeps only in-frame clonotypes and omits some of them. Here the sample spans around 100,000 clones, 80% to 90% being singletons. This clonotype originated in a person aged 18 to 75 in good health. The chain employs TRBV5-4 and TRBJ1-2; the D gene is possibly TRBD1 (6 bases). Source material: blood. The CDR3 DNA sequence: TGCGCCAGCAGCCAAGATGGGGGGCCGGGCTATGGCTACACCTTC. Its protein product is CASSQDGGPGYGYTF.